This T cell receptor beta chain was recovered during a study of metastatic and nonmetastatic thyroid tumors. At the level of the study: Thyroid patients, malignant and benign, had repertoires compared across blood and tumor or nodule tissue. Study observations and caveats: Reported TCR beta diversity, measured in blood and tumor, was significantly higher for malignant thyroid tumors than for benign nodules.

Original methodology: A distant-metastasis classifier for papillary thyroid cancer was built using CDR3 differences across clinicopathological groups. TCRdb re-clonotyped the PCR reads via MiXCR. The V and J calls and clone size come from TCRdb's table, not from the authors' own analysis. This table holds more than 20,000 clones, roughly 13% found once. From germline, CDR1 is MNHNS and CDR2 SASEGT. J gave up 2 bases and V 7 bases, and 8 bases lay outside the gene matches. This CDR3 has 15 residues. This clone turned up a few times. The antigen is undetermined. Until they underwent thyroid surgery, no patient had received any treatment.

The sequenced sample consisted of blood. The J gene is TRBJ2-3, the V gene TRBV6-1; TRBD2 agrees at 8 bases. The receptor was derived from a female donor with papillary thyroid cancer or a benign thyroid nodule (not recorded which). Some clones in this sample may be carry-over from other donors' samples. This CDR3 is CASNTWTSSTDTQYF. CDR3 sequence (DNA): TGTGCCAGCAATACCTGGACTAGCTCCACAGATACGCAGTATTTT.